A selection of T cell receptor beta chains follows, all from one sample in a study of molecular identifiers for immune sequencing clone quantification. In TCRdb, the PCR reads were re-called with MiXCR into one record per CDR3 protein. The profile shows some 580,000 distinct CDR3 sequences, 25% of them singletons. The sample comprised naive CD8+ T cells from blood, with Jurkat cell RNA spiked in. The receptors shown here come from a human donor in good health. Some libraries in this study had Jurkat cell RNA spiked in. The CDR3 runs from the conserved cysteine through the conserved F or W. Fields, in order: D gene, clone size, J gene, V gene, CDR3 DNA, CDR3 protein. The D gene is left open where the match is weak. Part of the rows lack a size; the others show once, few, many or a class for expanded clones.

d_call: .; clone_size: .; j_call: TRBJ1-4; v_call: TRBV28; cdr3_nt: TGTGCCAGCAGTTTGGTTAGGGTTGAAAAACTGTTTTTT; cdr3_aa: CASSLVRVEKLFF
d_call: .; clone_size: few; j_call: TRBJ1-5; v_call: TRBV4-3; cdr3_nt: TGCGCCAGCAGCCAAGATGTGACAAACAATCAGCCCCAGCATTTT; cdr3_aa: CASSQDVTNNQPQHF
d_call: TRBD1; clone_size: many; j_call: TRBJ2-2; v_call: TRBV7-6; cdr3_nt: TGTGCCAGCAGCTATGGCCGGGACAGGGAGGTTTCCGGGGAGCTGTTTTTT; cdr3_aa: CASSYGRDREVSGELFF
d_call: .; clone_size: .; j_call: TRBJ2-1; v_call: TRBV27; cdr3_nt: TGTGCCAGCAGTTTAGGTGGGAGGTACAACAATGAGCAGTTCTTC; cdr3_aa: CASSLGGRYNNEQFF
d_call: TRBD2; clone_size: few; j_call: TRBJ2-1; v_call: TRBV7-8; cdr3_nt: TGTGCCAGCAGGCAGGGACTAGCGGGTGAAAATGTGTTC; cdr3_aa: CASRQGLAGENVF
d_call: .; clone_size: many; j_call: TRBJ2-7; v_call: TRBV7-9; cdr3_nt: TGTGCCAGCAGCGGCACTAGAGAGCCCGAGCAGTACTTC; cdr3_aa: CASSGTREPEQYF
d_call: .; clone_size: many; j_call: TRBJ1-2; v_call: TRBV2; cdr3_nt: TGTGCCAGCAGTGGTGGCTCAGGAGGACTGAGGCACACCTTC; cdr3_aa: CASSGGSGGLRHTF
d_call: .; clone_size: .; j_call: TRBJ1-6; v_call: TRBV27; cdr3_nt: TGTGCCAGCGCCCGGGACTTTAATTCACCCCTCCACTTT; cdr3_aa: CASARDFNSPLHF
d_call: .; clone_size: few; j_call: TRBJ2-7; v_call: TRBV6-1; cdr3_nt: TGTGCCAGCAGTGAATCGCCGGGTTCTGGCTACGAGCAGTACTTC; cdr3_aa: CASSESPGSGYEQYF
d_call: TRBD2; clone_size: few; j_call: TRBJ2-1; v_call: TRBV10-2; cdr3_nt: TGCGCCAGCAGCGACGGACTAGCGGGAGTCGATGAGCAGTTCTTC; cdr3_aa: CASSDGLAGVDEQFF
d_call: .; clone_size: many; j_call: TRBJ2-4; v_call: TRBV5-4; cdr3_nt: TGTGCCAGCAGCTCGGGGACCGGAGTAGCCAAAAACATTCAGTACTTC; cdr3_aa: CASSSGTGVAKNIQYF
d_call: .; clone_size: many; j_call: TRBJ1-1; v_call: TRBV27; cdr3_nt: TGTGCCAGCAGTTTATCATGGGCAGGGGTTCCGCCTGGCACTGAAGCTTTCTTT; cdr3_aa: CASSLSWAGVPPGTEAFF
d_call: .; clone_size: .; j_call: TRBJ2-4; v_call: TRBV21-1; cdr3_nt: TGTGCCAGCAGCAAGCCGGGACAGGGGGTTTCCTCGGTGGACATTCAGTACTTC; cdr3_aa: CASSKPGQGVSSVDIQYF
d_call: TRBD2; clone_size: many; j_call: TRBJ2-1; v_call: TRBV29-1; cdr3_nt: TGCAGCGAGAAGACTAGCGGGAACACTGTGCAGTTCTTC; cdr3_aa: CSEKTSGNTVQFF
d_call: .; clone_size: few; j_call: TRBJ2-5; v_call: TRBV30; cdr3_nt: TGTGCCTGGAGTGTATGGGGGCTGGGAGAGACCCAGTACTTC; cdr3_aa: CAWSVWGLGETQYF
d_call: .; clone_size: .; j_call: TRBJ2-7; v_call: TRBV7-9; cdr3_nt: TGTGCCAGCAGCGCCACCTCCCCCGAGCAGTACTTC; cdr3_aa: CASSATSPEQYF
d_call: .; clone_size: .; j_call: TRBJ2-3; v_call: TRBV7-8; cdr3_nt: TGTGTCCGCAGCTGGGGGGGGGGCAGGGCGGATACGCAGTATTTT; cdr3_aa: CVRSWGGGRADTQYF
d_call: TRBD1; clone_size: .; j_call: TRBJ2-1; v_call: TRBV12-3/TRBV12-4; cdr3_nt: TGTGTCAGCAGTTGGGGGACAGGGGGTTGGGATGAGCAGTTCTTC; cdr3_aa: CVSSWGTGGWDEQFF
d_call: TRBD1; clone_size: few; j_call: TRBJ2-2; v_call: TRBV28; cdr3_nt: TGTGCCAGCAGTCTAGTGACAGGGTTGAACCCCGGGGAGCTGTTTTTT; cdr3_aa: CASSLVTGLNPGELFF
d_call: TRBD1; clone_size: few; j_call: TRBJ2-2; v_call: TRBV7-9; cdr3_nt: TGTGCCAGCAGCCCGACAGGGGGCGCCGGGACCGGGGAGCTGTTTTTT; cdr3_aa: CASSPTGGAGTGELFF
d_call: .; clone_size: few; j_call: TRBJ2-1; v_call: TRBV9; cdr3_nt: TGTGCCAGCAGCGCCTTGGAGAGCTCCTACAATGAGCAGTTCTTC; cdr3_aa: CASSALESSYNEQFF
d_call: .; clone_size: .; j_call: TRBJ2-1; v_call: TRBV4-3; cdr3_nt: TGCGCCGGCAGCCAAGATTGGCGGGACCGATCGTATCACGGCTCCTACAATGAGCAGTTCTTC; cdr3_aa: CAGSQDWRDRSYHGSYNEQFF
d_call: TRBD2; clone_size: few; j_call: TRBJ2-7; v_call: TRBV4-2; cdr3_nt: TGTGCCAGCAGCCAAGACCCTAGCGGGGGAAACTACGAGCAGTACTTC; cdr3_aa: CASSQDPSGGNYEQYF
d_call: .; clone_size: .; j_call: TRBJ1-5; v_call: TRBV19; cdr3_nt: TGTGCCAGGGGGAGTCAGCCCCAGCATTTT; cdr3_aa: CARGSQPQHF
d_call: .; clone_size: .; j_call: TRBJ2-7; v_call: TRBV6-2/TRBV6-3; cdr3_nt: TGTGCCAGCAGCCCACTCCAGAGCTCCTACGAGCAGTACTTC; cdr3_aa: CASSPLQSSYEQYF
d_call: .; clone_size: .; j_call: TRBJ2-1; v_call: TRBV4-3; cdr3_nt: TGCGCCAGCAGCCAGAGAGACCTAGCTGGTGAGCAGTTCTTC; cdr3_aa: CASSQRDLAGEQFF
d_call: TRBD2; clone_size: .; j_call: TRBJ2-3; v_call: TRBV3-1; cdr3_nt: TGTGCCAGCAGCCAAGAACTCAGCGGGATGACAGATACGCAGTATTTT; cdr3_aa: CASSQELSGMTDTQYF
d_call: .; clone_size: .; j_call: TRBJ1-2; v_call: TRBV11-2; cdr3_nt: TGTGCCAGCAGCACCGGGACAACTAATTTGAACTATGGCTACACCTTC; cdr3_aa: CASSTGTTNLNYGYTF
d_call: .; clone_size: many; j_call: TRBJ2-7; v_call: TRBV29-1; cdr3_nt: TGCAGCGTTGACCCCACAGGGACAAACGGCGAGCAGTACTTC; cdr3_aa: CSVDPTGTNGEQYF
d_call: .; clone_size: .; j_call: TRBJ1-6; v_call: TRBV6-5; cdr3_nt: TGTGCCAGCAGTTACGCAGAGTTTTCACCCCTCCACTTT; cdr3_aa: CASSYAEFSPLHF
d_call: .; clone_size: .; j_call: TRBJ2-7; v_call: TRBV4-2; cdr3_nt: TGTGCCAGCAGCCAAGCAAGACTCTACGAGCAGTACTTC; cdr3_aa: CASSQARLYEQYF
d_call: .; clone_size: .; j_call: TRBJ1-4; v_call: TRBV30; cdr3_nt: TGTGCCTGGAGTGATCGGACCGCCTGGGAACTGTTTTTT; cdr3_aa: CAWSDRTAWELFF
d_call: .; clone_size: many; j_call: TRBJ1-1; v_call: TRBV30; cdr3_nt: TGTGCCTGGAGTGTCGGCGGGATTTGGGCTTTCTTT; cdr3_aa: CAWSVGGIWAFF
d_call: TRBD2; clone_size: few; j_call: TRBJ2-5; v_call: TRBV11-3; cdr3_nt: TGTGCCAGCAGCTTAGGAGAAGCGGGGCTACAAGAGACCCAGTACTTC; cdr3_aa: CASSLGEAGLQETQYF
d_call: TRBD2; clone_size: .; j_call: TRBJ2-1; v_call: TRBV5-4; cdr3_nt: TGTGCCAGCAAGGGACTAGCGGTCTCGGAGGAGCAGTTCTTC; cdr3_aa: CASKGLAVSEEQFF
d_call: TRBD1; clone_size: .; j_call: TRBJ1-1; v_call: TRBV4-3; cdr3_nt: TGCGCCAGCAGCCAAGATCTGTCCGGACAGGGCCAGAACACTGAAGCTTTCTTT; cdr3_aa: CASSQDLSGQGQNTEAFF
d_call: TRBD1; clone_size: many; j_call: TRBJ2-2; v_call: TRBV24-1; cdr3_nt: TGTGCCACCAGTGTTGGGACAGTCGAGAACACCGGGGAGCTGTTTTTT; cdr3_aa: CATSVGTVENTGELFF
d_call: TRBD2; clone_size: many; j_call: TRBJ2-1; v_call: TRBV4-1; cdr3_nt: TGCGCCAGCAGCCCCACGCCTTCTAGCGGGGGGTGGGGTGAGCAGTTCTTC; cdr3_aa: CASSPTPSSGGWGEQFF
d_call: .; clone_size: few; j_call: TRBJ2-7; v_call: TRBV27; cdr3_nt: TGTGCCAGCAGTTTAGGCCCCGAGGCGTTCTACGAGCAGTACTTC; cdr3_aa: CASSLGPEAFYEQYF
d_call: TRBD1; clone_size: many; j_call: TRBJ2-7; v_call: TRBV7-9; cdr3_nt: TGTGCCAGCAGCGTGTCAGGGGGAGAGCAGTACTTC; cdr3_aa: CASSVSGGEQYF
d_call: .; clone_size: few; j_call: TRBJ2-7; v_call: TRBV2; cdr3_nt: TGTGCCAGCAACCGGGACCAAGCCTACGAGCAGTACTTC; cdr3_aa: CASNRDQAYEQYF